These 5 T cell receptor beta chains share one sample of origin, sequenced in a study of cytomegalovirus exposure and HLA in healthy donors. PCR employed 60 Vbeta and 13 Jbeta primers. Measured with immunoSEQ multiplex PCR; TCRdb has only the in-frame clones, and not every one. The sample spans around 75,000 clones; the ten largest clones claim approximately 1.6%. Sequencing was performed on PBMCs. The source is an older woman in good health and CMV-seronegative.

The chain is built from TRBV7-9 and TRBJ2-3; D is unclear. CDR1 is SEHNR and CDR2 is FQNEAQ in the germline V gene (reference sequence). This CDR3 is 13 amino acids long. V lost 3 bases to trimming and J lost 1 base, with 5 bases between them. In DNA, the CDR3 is TGTGCCAGCAGCTTCAGCGGCACAGATACGCAGTATTTT. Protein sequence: CASSFSGTDTQYF.

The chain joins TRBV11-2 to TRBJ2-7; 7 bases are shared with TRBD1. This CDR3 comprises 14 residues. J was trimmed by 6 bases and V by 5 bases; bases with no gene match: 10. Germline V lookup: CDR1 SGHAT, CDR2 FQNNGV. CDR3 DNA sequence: TGTGCCAGCAGCACCTTTGGTGCAGGGGGCGAGCAGTACTTC. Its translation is CASSTFGAGGEQYF. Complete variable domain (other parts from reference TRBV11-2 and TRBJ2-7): EAGVAQSPRYKIIEKRQSVAFWCNPISGHATLYWYQQILGQGPKLLIQFQNNGVVDDSQLPKDRFSAERLKGVDSTLKIQPAKLEDSAVYLCASSTFGAGGEQYFGPGTRLTVT.

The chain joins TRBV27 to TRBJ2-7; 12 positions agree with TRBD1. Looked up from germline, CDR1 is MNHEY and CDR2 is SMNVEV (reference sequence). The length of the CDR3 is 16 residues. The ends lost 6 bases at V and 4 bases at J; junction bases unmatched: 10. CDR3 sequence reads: CASSRLPGQGAYEQYF. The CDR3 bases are TGTGCCAGCAGCCGCCTTCCGGGACAGGGGGCTTACGAGCAGTACTTC.

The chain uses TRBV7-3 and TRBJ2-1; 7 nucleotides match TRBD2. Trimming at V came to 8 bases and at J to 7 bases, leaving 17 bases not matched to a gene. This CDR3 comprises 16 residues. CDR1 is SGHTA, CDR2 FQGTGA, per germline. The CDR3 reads CASASPGVAGLNEQFF. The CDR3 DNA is TGTGCCAGCGCCTCCCCCGGGGTAGCGGGTTTAAATGAGCAGTTCTTC.

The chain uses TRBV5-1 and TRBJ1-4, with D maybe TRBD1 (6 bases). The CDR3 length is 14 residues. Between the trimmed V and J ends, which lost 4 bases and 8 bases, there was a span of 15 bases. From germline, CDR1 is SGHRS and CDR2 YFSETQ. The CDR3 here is CASSRGGAEEKLFF. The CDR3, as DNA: TGCGCCAGCAGCCGAGGGGGGGCGGAGGAAAAACTGTTTTTT. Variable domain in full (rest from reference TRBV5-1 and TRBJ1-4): KAGVTQTPRYLIKTRGQQVTLSCSPISGHRSVSWYQQTPGQGLQFLFEYFSETQRNKGNFPGRFSGRQFSNSRSEMNVSTLELGDSALYLCASSRGGAEEKLFFGSGTQLSVL.